What follows are 19 T cell receptor beta chains derived from one specimen sequenced in a study of blood T cell repertoires in COVID-19. Using immunoSEQ multiplex PCR, the repertoire was profiled, and TCRdb retains in-frame clones only, with some absent. The sample has 200,000 to 300,000 clones, around 90% seen once. The sequenced sample was peripheral blood. The receptors originated from a man between 60 and 70 years old who had recovered from COVID-19.

This chain links TRBV20-1 with TRBJ2-1; D is ambiguous. Germline V gene lookup returns CDR1 DFQATT and CDR2 SNEGSKA (reference sequence). The CDR3 spans 11 residues. Trimming pared 2 bases from V and 8 bases from J, leaving 7 bases between. The CDR3 DNA reads as TGCAGTGCTAGACTGAGATATGAGCAGTTCTTC. Translating it yields CSARLRYEQFF.

J is TRBJ1-2 and V is TRBV2; 10 bases match TRBD1. The germline V gene encodes CDR1 SNHLY and CDR2 FYNNEI. The CDR3 is 13 residues long. J was trimmed by 9 bases and V by 6 bases; bases with no gene match: 7. The CDR3 DNA is TGTGCCAGCAGGACCGGACAGGGGGATCGCTACACCTTC. This codes for CASRTGQGDRYTF.

The rearrangement joins TRBV2 to TRBJ2-1; TRBD2 aligns across 11 bases. The CDR3 totals 15 residues. With 7 bases clipped from V and 4 bases from J, the junction kept 6 bases outside the gene matches. Germline V gene lookup returns CDR1 SNHLY and CDR2 FYNNEI. The CDR3 here is CASNLLAGAYNEQFF. CDR3 coding DNA: TGTGCCAGCAACCTACTAGCGGGGGCGTACAATGAGCAGTTCTTC.

V gene TRBV25-1 combines with J gene TRBJ1-3, with D hard to call. CDR1 MGHDK and CDR2 SYGVNS come from the germline V gene. This CDR3 is 15 amino acids long. V shed 8 bases and J shed 0 bases, with 14 bases lying between them. The chain's CDR3 is CASRRVTPSGNTIYF. The CDR3 nucleotides read TGTGCCAGCCGTAGAGTGACACCCTCTGGAAACACCATATATTTT.

This chain connects TRBV11-2 to TRBJ2-1; D is possibly TRBD2 (6 bases). V lost 6 bases and J lost 1, with 16 bases in between. CDR1 and CDR2 from the germline V gene are SGHAT and FQNNGV. CDR3 length: 16 amino acids. The CDR3 DNA is TGTGCCAGCAGTTACCGGCGGGACTCATCCTACAATGAGCAGTTCTTC. Its protein product is CASSYRRDSSYNEQFF.

This clone was observed once. The V gene is TRBV2, the J gene TRBJ1-2; TRBD1 matches at 8 bases. CDR3 length: 16 residues. The junction had 16 bases not matched to a gene; V was cut back by 6 bases and J by 7 bases. Per germline, CDR1 SNHLY and CDR2 FYNNEI. CDR3 sequence: CASRESLGGQGFGYTF. The DNA for the CDR3 is TGTGCCAGCAGGGAGAGTTTGGGCGGACAGGGCTTTGGCTACACCTTC.

The gene calls are TRBV30 and TRBJ1-6; 8 bases match TRBD1. CDR3 length equals 14 residues. The junction had 4 bases not matched to a gene; V was cut back by 3 bases and J by 6 bases. The germline CDR1 and CDR2 sequences are GTSNPN and SVGIG (reference sequence). CDR3 sequence reads: CAWRGQVPNSPLHF. In DNA, the CDR3 is TGTGCCTGGAGGGGACAGGTCCCTAATTCACCCCTCCACTTT. Together with reference TRBV30 and TRBJ1-6, the CDR3 gives the full variable domain: SQTIHQWPATLVQPVGSPLSLECTVEGTSNPNLYWYRQAAGRGLQLLFYSVGIGQISSEVPQNLSASRPQDRQFILSSKKLLLSDSGFYLCAWRGQVPNSPLHFGNGTRLTVT.

This clone was recorded only once. J is TRBJ1-2 and V is TRBV20-1, with a possible D match to TRBD1 (5 bases). The CDR3 is made up of 11 amino acids. Trimming left V 6 bases short and J 2 bases short, with 7 bases between. Germline lookup yields CDR1 DFQATT and CDR2 SNEGSKA (reference sequence). CDR3 sequence reads: CSATENYGYTF. The CDR3 coding sequence is TGCAGTGCGACAGAAAACTATGGCTACACCTTC.

This chain uses TRBV10-3 with TRBJ1-6, with D possibly TRBD1 on 5 matching bases. Deletions cut 4 bases from V and 7 bases from J, with 14 bases between. CDR1 is ENHRY, CDR2 SYGVKD, per germline. The CDR3 is made up of 15 amino acids. The CDR3 bases are TGTGCCATCAGTGTTGTGTTGGGGCGGAATTCACCCCTCCACTTT. Translating it yields CAISVVLGRNSPLHF.

The V gene is TRBV2, the J gene TRBJ2-4; D possibly corresponds to TRBD2 (7 bases). Germline CDR1 SNHLY, CDR2 FYNNEI. The CDR3 runs to 18 residues. Deletions cut 2 bases from V and 0 bases from J, with 17 bases between. CDR3 coding DNA: TGTGCCAGCAGTGAAAGACGGGGGGCCACCCTAGCCAAAAACATTCAGTACTTC. Translating gives CASSERRGATLAKNIQYF.

The rearrangement uses TRBV10-2 and TRBJ1-5; weak D call: TRBD1 (6 bases). The CDR3 has 15 residues. Germline-derived CDR1 and CDR2 are WSHSY and SAAADI. Trimming removed 3 bases at V and 5 bases at J, with 14 bases between. CDR3 sequence reads: CASSDQRAGDQPQHF. The CDR3, as DNA: TGCGCCAGCAGTGACCAGAGAGCAGGGGATCAGCCCCAGCATTTT.

This clone was recorded many times. The CDR3 DNA reads as TGCGCCAGCAGCTCGGGGATCCTCGGGGAGCTGTTTTTT. Protein sequence: CASSSGILGELFF. The V call is TRBV5-1, the J call TRBJ2-2, with D possibly TRBD2 on 5 matching bases. Per the germline V gene, CDR1 is SGHRS and CDR2 is YFSETQ. CDR3 length: 13 amino acids. The V end lost 3 bases, the J end lost 7 bases, and 10 bases lay between the germline ends. The entire variable domain, with the rest obtained from reference TRBV5-1 and TRBJ2-2, is as follows: KAGVTQTPRYLIKTRGQQVTLSCSPISGHRSVSWYQQTPGQGLQFLFEYFSETQRNKGNFPGRFSGRQFSNSRSEMNVSTLELGDSALYLCASSSGILGELFFGEGSRLTVL.

The chain uses TRBV5-4 and TRBJ1-6; 8 positions match TRBD1. With 0 bases clipped from V and 9 bases from J, the junction kept 2 bases outside the gene matches. Germline CDR1 and CDR2: SGHNT and YYREEE (reference sequence). The CDR3 is made up of 14 amino acids. The DNA for the CDR3 is TGTGCCAGCAGCTTGGAACAGGGGGGTTCACCCCTCCACTTT. Translated, it gives CASSLEQGGSPLHF.

The chain joins TRBV5-1 to TRBJ1-5; no reliable D call. This CDR3 is built from 15 residues. Trimming removed 0 bases at V and 4 bases at J, with 11 bases between. Germline lookup yields CDR1 SGHRS and CDR2 YFSETQ. The CDR3 coding sequence is TGCGCCAGCAGCTTGGGGGCAGGAGGTAATCAGCCCCAGCATTTT. This codes for CASSLGAGGNQPQHF. Supplemented by reference TRBV5-1 and TRBJ1-5, the full variable domain reads KAGVTQTPRYLIKTRGQQVTLSCSPISGHRSVSWYQQTPGQGLQFLFEYFSETQRNKGNFPGRFSGRQFSNSRSEMNVSTLELGDSALYLCASSLGAGGNQPQHFGDGTRLSIL.

V gene TRBV6-6 combines with J gene TRBJ2-5; TRBD2 aligns across 10 bases. CDR3 length equals 16 residues. The V and J ends lost 5 bases and 5 bases, in that order; junction bases with no gene match: 11. CDR1 is MNHNY, CDR2 SVGAGI, per germline (reference sequence). The CDR3 nucleotides read TGTGCCAGCAGTCGAAGCACTAGCGGGGTTTCGGAGACCCAGTACTTC. Translated, it gives CASSRSTSGVSETQYF.

The chain uses TRBV10-3 and TRBJ2-2; D not certain. The V end was cut by 5 bases, the J end by 4 bases, with 11 bases between. This CDR3 is 14 amino acids long. Germline V gives CDR1 ENHRY, CDR2 SYGVKD. In DNA, the CDR3 is TGTGCCATCAGTCCTACAGAGATCACCGGGGAGCTGTTTTTT. It is translated as CAISPTEITGELFF.

The V and J genes are TRBV18 and TRBJ2-7; TRBD2 is a possible D gene (6 bases). Germline V CDR1 and CDR2: KGHSH, LQKENI. The CDR3 is 17 amino acids. The V end was cut by 0 bases, the J end by 5 bases, with 20 bases between. The CDR3 region is CASSPPLRDSPSNEQYF. The CDR3 DNA follows: TGTGCCAGCTCACCACCGTTAAGGGACTCCCCGAGCAACGAGCAGTACTTC.

This chain joins TRBV5-1 and TRBJ2-2; TRBD2 agrees at 8 bases. Germline V gene data show CDR1 as SGHRS and CDR2 as YFSETQ. The CDR3 runs 16 residues. V dropped 4 bases and J dropped 1; count of bases not matched to a gene: 6. CDR3 nucleotide sequence: TGCGCCAGCAGCCATACGACTAGCGTGAACACCGGGGAGCTGTTTTTT. Protein: CASSHTTSVNTGELFF.

The genes are TRBV5-1 and TRBJ2-2, with D unclear. From germline, CDR1 is SGHRS and CDR2 YFSETQ. V was shortened by 2 bases and J by 0 bases, with 11 bases between the two germline ends. There are 16 residues in the CDR3. CDR3 sequence reads: CASSLQTRANTGELFF. DNA of the CDR3: TGCGCCAGCAGCTTACAGACGCGCGCGAACACCGGGGAGCTGTTTTTT.